A selection of T cell receptor beta chains follows, all from one sample in a study of cytotoxic CD8 clonotypes in ibrutinib-treated CLL. Sequenced by immunoSEQ multiplex PCR; TCRdb stores in-frame clones only, minus some. The profile shows about 200,000 clones, around 70% of them singletons. The sample consisted of PBMCs, taken after 24 months of ibrutinib treatment. The receptors were sampled from a human donor with chronic lymphocytic leukemia. Each CDR3 is given with its conserved first and last residue. A D gene is named only where the DNA matches it firmly. Clone size is given for some rows only: seen once, a few or many times, or a class if the clone is expanded.

V: TRBV28
size: few
J: TRBJ1-2
D: .
DNA: TGTGCCAGCAGTTCCTCTGGCTATGGCTACACCTTC
CDR3: CASSSSGYGYTF

V: TRBV15
size: .
J: TRBJ2-5
D: TRBD1
DNA: TGTGCCACCAGCAGAGGCGAAAGGACAGGCGAGACCCAGTACTTC
CDR3: CATSRGERTGETQYF

V: TRBV7-9
size: few
J: TRBJ2-2
D: .
DNA: TGTGCCAGCAGTCGATCCGGGAACAGGGTGAACACCGGGGAGCTGTTTTTT
CDR3: CASSRSGNRVNTGELFF

V: TRBV18
size: .
J: TRBJ1-1
D: .
DNA: TGTGCCAGCTCACCACGACTGATGAACACTGAAGCTTTCTTT
CDR3: CASSPRLMNTEAFF

V: TRBV30
size: few
J: TRBJ2-5
D: .
DNA: TGTGCCTGGAGTCCAGGGATCGTGGAGACCCAGTACTTC
CDR3: CAWSPGIVETQYF

V: TRBV27
size: few
J: TRBJ2-1
D: .
DNA: TGTGCCAGCAGTTTTTCTTTAGGGACAACCTACAATGAGCAGTTCTTC
CDR3: CASSFSLGTTYNEQFF

V: TRBV18
size: .
J: TRBJ2-1
D: .
DNA: TGTGCCAGCTCCCGCCTTTCGAGTGTAGATGAGCAGTTCTTC
CDR3: CASSRLSSVDEQFF

V: TRBV15
size: .
J: TRBJ1-5
D: .
DNA: TGTGCCACCAGCAGAAGGGACGGGAATCAGCCCCAGCATTTT
CDR3: CATSRRDGNQPQHF

V: TRBV5-6
size: .
J: TRBJ2-1
D: .
DNA: TGTGCCAGCAGCTTCCGAGGACAGCTATACAATGAGCAGTTCTTC
CDR3: CASSFRGQLYNEQFF

V: TRBV6-5
size: .
J: TRBJ1-1
D: .
DNA: TGTGCCAGCAGTTACTCGGCCGGCCAAGGGGCTTTCTTT
CDR3: CASSYSAGQGAFF

V: TRBV5-4
size: .
J: TRBJ1-1
D: .
DNA: TGTGCCAGCAGCCGCCTGTGGGGGACGAACACTGAAGCTTTCTTT
CDR3: CASSRLWGTNTEAFF

V: TRBV7-9
size: .
J: TRBJ1-5
D: .
DNA: TGTGCCAGCAGCTCCGGGGGGACACCGCCCCAGCATTTT
CDR3: CASSSGGTPPQHF

V: TRBV11-1
size: .
J: TRBJ1-1
D: TRBD1
DNA: TGTGCCAGCAGCTTTACAGGGGGGGTGACTGAAGCTTTCTTT
CDR3: CASSFTGGVTEAFF

V: TRBV9
size: .
J: TRBJ2-1
D: .
DNA: TGTGCCAGCAGCGAAACTAGCAGAAGTGAGCAGTTCTTC
CDR3: CASSETSRSEQFF

V: TRBV30
size: .
J: TRBJ1-4
D: TRBD1
DNA: TGTGCCTGGAGTCCAGTCAGGGGGCGGCGAGAAAAACTGTTTTTT
CDR3: CAWSPVRGRREKLFF

V: TRBV6-1
size: few
J: TRBJ1-1
D: .
DNA: TGTGCCAGCATTTCGGGTCCGGGCACTGAAGCTTTCTTT
CDR3: CASISGPGTEAFF

V: TRBV11-2
size: .
J: TRBJ2-4
D: TRBD1
DNA: TGTGCCAGCAGCCAATGGACAGGGCAACGAGAGATTCAGTACTTC
CDR3: CASSQWTGQREIQYF

V: TRBV4-2
size: .
J: TRBJ2-7
D: .
DNA: TGTGCCAGCAGCCAAGGGACAGACATCTCCTACGAGCAGTACTTC
CDR3: CASSQGTDISYEQYF